Listed here are 29 T cell receptor beta chains from one sample, sequenced in a study of beta chain features in type 1 diabetes. Expressed TCRB transcripts got sequenced, as all isolated RNA was reverse transcribed. Assay used: immunoSEQ multiplex PCR; TCRdb lists only in-frame clones, some missing. The sample holds about 900,000 clones, about a sixth seen once. Sequencing was performed on naive CD4+ T cells from blood. The receptors originated from a woman between 18 and 29 years old in good health.

Only a few counts were recorded for this clone. The chain is built from TRBV28 and TRBJ2-1, with TRBD1 as a possible D gene (6 bases). The CDR3 sequence is 14 residues long. V lost 7 bases and J lost 4, with 14 bases in between. Germline V CDR1 and CDR2: MDHEN, SYDVKM. In nucleotides, the CDR3 is TGTGCCAGCACGCCACAGGGCTTATACAATGAGCAGTTCTTC. Its protein is CASTPQGLYNEQFF.

In nucleotides, the CDR3 is TGTGCCAGCAGCTTAGGACCGGGAGGAGATACGCAGTATTTT. Protein sequence: CASSLGPGGDTQYF. The chain recombines TRBV7-9 with TRBJ2-3; TRBD2 matches at 7 bases. This CDR3 has 14 amino acids. Losses at the gene ends were 1 base for V and 5 bases for J; bases not matched to a gene: 3. Germline V CDR1 and CDR2: SEHNR, FQNEAQ (reference sequence).

The rearrangement links TRBV15 to TRBJ2-1, with D possibly matching TRBD2 (6 bases). The V gene lost 3 bases and the J gene lost 0 bases, with 9 bases spanning the gap. The germline gives CDR1 LNHNV, CDR2 YYDKDF (reference sequence). The length of the CDR3 is 15 residues. As DNA, the CDR3 is TGTGCCACCAGCAGTAGCGGAAGCTCCTACAATGAGCAGTTCTTC. Protein sequence: CATSSSGSSYNEQFF.

This clone came up a few times. The chain has TRBV6-1 and TRBJ2-1; TRBD2 might be the D (6 bases). CDR1 is MNHNS, CDR2 SASEGT, per germline. This CDR3 spans 12 amino acids. The ends were cut back, 11 bases at V and 0 bases at J, with 8 bases in the middle. The CDR3 sequence: CACGTSYNEQFF. CDR3 DNA sequence: TGTGCCTGCGGGACCTCCTACAATGAGCAGTTCTTC.

The chain links TRBV2 to TRBJ1-6; no firm D call. The CDR3 has 17 amino acids. CDR1 SNHLY and CDR2 FYNNEI come from the germline V gene. The ends were cut back, 1 base at V and 8 bases at J, with 18 bases in the middle. CDR3 region: CASSEDLPGGIYSPLHF. The CDR3 nucleotides are TGTGCCAGCAGTGAAGATCTCCCGGGAGGGATTTATTCACCCCTCCACTTT.

This clone turned up a few times. The V gene is TRBV5-1, the J gene TRBJ2-6, with D possibly being TRBD1 (6 bases). The CDR3 runs to 15 residues. Germline CDR1 and CDR2: SGHRS and YFSETQ. Trimming took off 1 base at V and 4 bases at J, with 9 bases between the two ends. In DNA form, the CDR3 reads TGCGCCAGCAGCTTGACAGGGCGAGGGGCCAACGTCCTGACTTTC. Protein product: CASSLTGRGANVLTF.

This clone was seen a few times. The chain links TRBV28 to TRBJ2-3; tentatively, D is TRBD1 (5 bases). This CDR3 spans 18 amino acids. V lost 4 bases and J 1 base, leaving 21 bases between the germline ends. The germline gives CDR1 MDHEN, CDR2 SYDVKM. The CDR3, as DNA: TGTGCCAGCAGTTCTAGGAGACAGCTCACATACGGCACAGATACGCAGTATTTT. Encoded protein: CASSSRRQLTYGTDTQYF.

The chain recombines TRBV7-2 with TRBJ2-5, with a possible D match to TRBD2 (6 bases). The CDR3 is 15 amino acids. V was shortened by 0 bases and J by 5 bases, with 13 bases between the two germline ends. Looked up from germline, CDR1 is SGHTA and CDR2 is FQGNSA. As DNA, the CDR3 is TGTGCCAGCAGCTTAGCGGGACTCAGCGCTGAGACCCAGTACTTC. It translates to CASSLAGLSAETQYF. The full variable domain, with the rest looked up from reference TRBV7-2 and TRBJ2-5, is GAGVSQSPSNKVTEKGKDVELRCDPISGHTALYWYRQSLGQGLEFLIYFQGNSAPDKSGLPSDRFSAERTGGSVSTLTIQRTQQEDSAVYLCASSLAGLSAETQYFGPGTRLLVL.

CDR3 DNA sequence: TGTGCCAGCAGTGAAAGTCCCAGATATGGCTACACCTTC. Translating it yields CASSESPRYGYTF. The chain combines TRBV6-5 with TRBJ1-2; D ambiguous. Germline V gives CDR1 MNHEY, CDR2 SVGAGI. Trimming took 5 bases from V and 5 from J, leaving 12 bases between them. CDR3 length: 13 residues.

The rearrangement uses TRBV2 and TRBJ1-2, with D tentatively TRBD1 (5 bases). Trimming left V 0 bases short and J 6 bases short, with 5 bases between. CDR1 is SNHLY and CDR2 is FYNNEI in the germline V gene. This CDR3 has 12 amino acids. CDR3 protein: CASSEAGDGYTF. The CDR3 bases are TGTGCCAGCAGTGAAGCGGGGGATGGCTACACCTTC.

This clone was seen more than once but under ten times. The rearrangement joins TRBV6-6 to TRBJ1-3; D unclear. Between the trimmed V and J ends, which lost 10 bases and 2 bases, there was a span of 15 bases. CDR3 length: 14 amino acids. Germline V gene lookup returns CDR1 MNHNY and CDR2 SVGAGI (reference sequence). For the CDR3, the DNA is TGTGCCACCACGTTTGCGGGTACTGGAAACACCATATATTTT. Its protein product is CATTFAGTGNTIYF.

This clone was seen more than once but under ten times. The chain uses TRBV10-3 and TRBJ2-7; unclear D gene. This CDR3 is 15 amino acids long. The germline V gene has CDR1 ENHRY and CDR2 SYGVKD. Trimming stripped 4 bases from V and 3 bases from J, with 16 bases between. CDR3: CAISALIGSNYEQYF. The CDR3 nucleotides are TGTGCCATCAGTGCCTTGATTGGATCTAACTACGAGCAGTACTTC.

This chain links TRBV4-2 with TRBJ2-7; D tentatively fits TRBD1 or TRBD2 (6 bases each). With 4 bases removed from V and 4 bases from J, the gap between germline ends came to 11 bases. The CDR3 is made up of 13 amino acids. Germline V CDR1 and CDR2: LGHNA, YNFKEQ. CDR3 region: CASSREGGYEQYF. The CDR3 DNA sequence: TGTGCCAGCAGCCGCGAGGGGGGATACGAGCAGTACTTC.

The chain carries TRBV6-5 and TRBJ2-1; D ambiguous. Germline V gene data show CDR1 as MNHEY and CDR2 as SVGAGI. This CDR3 comprises 11 residues. Trimming removed 7 bases at V and 4 bases at J, with 5 bases between. This CDR3 is CASTGYNEQFF. Here the CDR3 DNA reads TGTGCCAGCACCGGGTACAATGAGCAGTTCTTC.

This clone was counted a few times. The J gene is TRBJ2-3, the V gene TRBV5-4, with 7 bases that match TRBD2. The CDR3 covers 16 residues. Germline-derived CDR1 and CDR2 are SGHNT and YYREEE (reference sequence). J gave up 2 bases and V 0 bases, and 6 bases lay outside the gene matches. The CDR3 DNA is TGTGCCAGCAGCTTGGTCTTAAGCGGGAACACAGATACGCAGTATTTT. Amino acids: CASSLVLSGNTDTQYF.

This clone turned up a few times. The chain employs TRBV7-2 and TRBJ2-7, with 7 bases that match TRBD1. The length of the CDR3 is 13 residues. With 9 bases clipped from V and 0 bases from J, the junction kept 5 bases outside the gene matches. Germline values: CDR1 SGHTA, CDR2 FQGNSA. CDR3 bases: TGTGCCAGTGGGACAGCGACCTCCTACGAGCAGTACTTC. Amino acid sequence: CASGTATSYEQYF.

The J gene is TRBJ1-2, the V gene TRBV18; D possibly corresponds to TRBD1 (5 bases). Germline-derived CDR1 and CDR2 are KGHSH and LQKENI. V was cut by 1 base and J by 5 bases, with 11 bases left in between. The CDR3 has 14 residues. The CDR3 region is CASSPRQTVYGYTF. The CDR3, as DNA: TGTGCCAGCTCACCACGACAGACCGTTTATGGCTACACCTTC.

The sample holds a few counts of this clone. This chain uses TRBV29-1 with TRBJ2-1, with 12 positions matching TRBD2. V lost 8 bases to trimming and J lost 9 bases; unmatched junction nucleotides: 11. The CDR3 runs to 14 residues. From germline, CDR1 is SQVTM and CDR2 ANQGSEA. The CDR3 nucleotides read TGCAGCCTGGGTCCTAGCGGGAGGGATGGTGAGCAGTTCTTC. Translated, it gives CSLGPSGRDGEQFF.

The chain couples TRBV4-2 to TRBJ2-7; tentatively, D is TRBD1 (6 bases). Between the trimmed V and J ends, which lost 4 bases and 2 bases, there was a span of 12 bases. Per germline, CDR1 LGHNA and CDR2 YNFKEQ. The CDR3 loop spans 14 amino acids. The CDR3 bases are TGTGCCAGCAGCCCGGGACAAGGCACCTACGAGCAGTACTTC. Translated, it gives CASSPGQGTYEQYF.

This clone appeared a few times. The J gene is TRBJ2-4, the V gene TRBV11-2; possibly TRBD1 or TRBD2 for D (6 bases each). This CDR3 region has 16 residues. The V gene lost 4 bases and the J gene lost 0 bases, with 13 bases spanning the gap. Per the germline V gene, CDR1 is SGHAT and CDR2 is FQNNGV. The chain's CDR3 is CASSSLGGLAKNIQYF. CDR3 bases: TGTGCCAGCAGCTCCTTGGGGGGCTTAGCCAAAAACATTCAGTACTTC. Filled out from reference TRBV11-2 and TRBJ2-4, the complete variable domain reads EAGVAQSPRYKIIEKRQSVAFWCNPISGHATLYWYQQILGQGPKLLIQFQNNGVVDDSQLPKDRFSAERLKGVDSTLKIQPAKLEDSAVYLCASSSLGGLAKNIQYFGAGTRLSVL.

CDR3 nucleotide sequence: TGTGCCACCTCGGACGGGCCCTCTGGGGCCAACGTCCTGACTTTC. Translating gives CATSDGPSGANVLTF. This chain connects TRBV27 to TRBJ2-6; D call uncertain. V lost 10 bases, J lost 0 bases, and 13 bases lay in between. The CDR3 spans 15 residues. Germline V gene data show CDR1 as MNHEY and CDR2 as SMNVEV (reference sequence).

This chain uses TRBV9 with TRBJ2-1; D remains unclear. The V gene lost 0 bases and the J gene lost 13 bases, with 8 bases spanning the gap. The CDR3 has 11 amino acids. Germline V gene lookup returns CDR1 SGDLS and CDR2 YYNGEE. The CDR3: CASSVGSAQFF. The CDR3 DNA follows: TGTGCCAGCAGCGTAGGGTCCGCCCAGTTCTTC.

The J gene is TRBJ2-1, the V gene TRBV7-2; D is possibly TRBD1 (5 bases). Germline CDR1 is SGHTA and CDR2 is FQGNSA. This CDR3 is built from 15 residues. V lost 3 bases, J lost 4 bases, and 13 bases lay in between. The CDR3 is CASSFDSIGYNEQFF. Written as DNA, the CDR3 is TGTGCCAGCAGCTTCGACAGTATCGGATACAATGAGCAGTTCTTC.

The gene calls are TRBV7-9 and TRBJ1-1; 8 nucleotides line up with TRBD1. Germline loops: CDR1 SEHNR, CDR2 FQNEAQ (reference sequence). After removal of 3 bases from V and 4 bases from J, the junction contained 7 bases not matched to a gene. CDR3 length: 15 amino acids. The CDR3 spells CASSFSTGGSTEAFF. DNA of the CDR3: TGTGCCAGCAGCTTTAGTACAGGGGGTTCCACTGAAGCTTTCTTT.

This clone occurred a few times. This rearrangement joins TRBV2 to TRBJ1-3, with unresolved D. The germline V and J ends were trimmed by 7 bases and 11 bases, with 21 bases remaining between them. The germline CDR1 and CDR2 sequences are SNHLY and FYNNEI. The CDR3 runs to 14 residues. In nucleotides, the CDR3 is TGTGCCAGCAAGATGGACGCACGGTCGGGAGCCATATATTTT. This sequence encodes CASKMDARSGAIYF. Full variable domain (remainder filled in from reference TRBV2 and TRBJ1-3): EPEVTQTPSHQVTQMGQEVILRCVPISNHLYFYWYRQILGQKVEFLVSFYNNEISEKSEIFDDQFSVERPDGSNFTLKIRSTKLEDSAMYFCASKMDARSGAIYFGEGSWLTVV.

This clone was seen a few times. The chain is built from TRBV6-6 and TRBJ2-7; TRBD2 might be the D (5 bases). Germline CDR1 MNHNY, CDR2 SVGAGI (reference sequence). The CDR3 totals 15 residues. Between the trimmed V and J ends, which lost 0 bases and 1 base, there was a span of 10 bases. This CDR3 is CASSYSRGYSYEQYF. As DNA, the CDR3 is TGTGCCAGCAGTTACTCGAGAGGGTATTCCTACGAGCAGTACTTC.

This chain connects TRBV6-5 to TRBJ2-5; the D gene is possibly TRBD2 (5 bases). In germline, CDR1 is MNHEY, CDR2 SVGAGI. The CDR3 has 14 amino acids. Trimming removed 6 bases at V and 3 bases at J, with 14 bases between. In DNA form, the CDR3 reads TGTGCCAGCAGCCCCCTTTCGAGGGAAGAGACCCAGTACTTC. This gives the protein CASSPLSREETQYF.

In this sample, this clone turned up a few times. This rearrangement joins TRBV2 to TRBJ2-4; D is possibly TRBD1 or TRBD2 (5 bases each). Looked up from germline, CDR1 is SNHLY and CDR2 is FYNNEI. Trimming stripped 6 bases from V and 0 bases from J, with 24 bases between. The CDR3 spans 19 residues. The CDR3 sequence is CASRPWVGEQPLAKNIQYF. The CDR3 coding sequence is TGTGCCAGCAGACCCTGGGTAGGGGAGCAACCGCTAGCCAAAAACATTCAGTACTTC.

The rearrangement links TRBV7-3 to TRBJ2-1; 7 positions agree with TRBD1. V was clipped by 6 bases and J by 1 base; unmatched bases: 3. The CDR3 runs to 14 residues. The germline CDR1 and CDR2 sequences are SGHTA and FQGTGA. The CDR3 loop reads CASSKGQSYNEQFF. The CDR3 DNA sequence: TGTGCCAGCAGTAAGGGACAGTCCTACAATGAGCAGTTCTTC.